The 21 T cell receptor beta chains presented below share a single source sample, sequenced in a study of response to subunit inactivated influenza vaccine. In TCRdb, the RT-PCR reads were re-called with MiXCR into one record per CDR3 protein. Counted here are roughly 150,000 distinct CDR3 sequences, roughly 11% occurring once; the ten biggest clones make up about an eighth. The source was non-naive T cells sorted from PBMCs, collected about 6 weeks after vaccination. These receptor sequences come from a man aged 50 to 60 who received an inactivated influenza vaccine.

There are many counts of this clonotype. The chain couples TRBV28 to TRBJ2-1; TRBD2 aligns across 13 bases. Germline V lookup: CDR1 MDHEN, CDR2 SYDVKM. The CDR3 length is 17 residues. Trimming took 5 bases from V and 7 from J; bases not matched to a gene: 11. CDR3 DNA: TGTGCCAGCAGTATAGGACTAGCGGGAGACTGGGGTAATGAGCAGTTCTTC. Its protein product is CASSIGLAGDWGNEQFF.

The chain couples TRBV20-1 to TRBJ2-7; 10 bases are a match to TRBD1. CDR3 length: 14 residues. Germline lookup yields CDR1 DFQATT and CDR2 SNEGSKA (reference sequence). The junction had 3 bases not matched to a gene; V was cut back by 2 bases and J by 2 bases. The CDR3 DNA reads as TGCAGTGCTAGAATTGGACAGGGGGCCTACGAGCAGTACTTC. Protein product: CSARIGQGAYEQYF.

This clonotype came up a few times. CDR3 amino acids: CASSQDRILSAEQYF. CDR3 in DNA: TGCGCCAGCAGCCAAGATAGGATTTTATCGGCCGAGCAGTACTTC. The chain couples TRBV4-3 to TRBJ2-7, with D hard to call. The length of the CDR3 is 15 residues. Germline CDR1 reads LGHNA; CDR2 reads YSLEER. V was clipped by 0 bases and J by 6 bases, with 15 bases between them.

This clonotype was seen repeatedly, ten times or more. The chain recombines TRBV12-3 or TRBV12-4 with TRBJ2-3; D remains unclear. V lost 3 bases, J lost 2 bases, and 9 bases lay in between. There are 14 residues in the CDR3. In DNA form, the CDR3 reads TGTGCCAGCAGTTTCAGCGCCCACACAGATACGCAGTATTTT. Translation: CASSFSAHTDTQYF.

As concerns this clonotype: A much larger clone is a single base away; this may be a read error. The chain is built from TRBV5-5 and TRBJ2-2; unclear D gene. Germline V gives CDR1 SGHKS, CDR2 YYEKEE (reference sequence). CDR3 length: 16 residues. This CDR3 is CASSLEPGMNTAELFF. DNA of the CDR3: TGTGCCAGCAGCCTGGAGCCTGGGATGAACACCGCGGAGCTGTTTTTT.

This CDR3 reads CASSISRTRGARETQYF. CDR3 sequence (DNA): TGTGCCAGTAGTATATCCCGGACCAGGGGTGCTCGAGAGACCCAGTACTTC. This chain uses TRBV19 with TRBJ2-5; tentatively, D is TRBD1 (6 bases). CDR1 LNHDA and CDR2 SQIVND come from the germline V gene (reference sequence). The CDR3 sequence is 17 residues long. The V and J ends lost 2 bases and 4 bases respectively, with 20 bases between them.

CDR3 in amino acids: CASSLFFRGGNQPQHF. In DNA form, the CDR3 reads TGTGCCAGCAGTTTATTCTTCAGGGGTGGCAATCAGCCCCAGCATTTT. This chain links TRBV27 with TRBJ1-5, with D perhaps matching TRBD1 (6 bases). This CDR3 contains 16 residues. V was clipped by 1 base and J by 2 bases, with 12 bases between them. Germline V gives CDR1 MNHEY, CDR2 SMNVEV (reference sequence).

Only a few counts were recorded for this clonotype. The junction and the germline gene differ at one end; a read error may be behind it. The J gene is TRBJ2-4, the V gene TRBV5-1; 8 bases agree with TRBD2. The CDR3 covers 16 residues. CDR1 SGHRS and CDR2 YFSETQ come from the germline V gene. CDR3 sequence (DNA): TGCACCAGCAGCTTGCAGGGACTAGAACGAAAAAACATTCAGTACTTC. Translating it yields CTSSLQGLERKNIQYF.

This clonotype was seen ten or more times. The V and J genes are TRBV6-5 and TRBJ2-2; D is unresolved. There are 11 residues in the CDR3. Germline lookup yields CDR1 MNHEY and CDR2 SVGAGI. V lost 7 bases and J 7 bases, leaving 7 bases between the germline ends. The CDR3 DNA follows: TGTGCCAGCACCCTTGGCGGGGAGCTGTTTTTT. It encodes CASTLGGELFF.

V and J are TRBV7-9 and TRBJ1-1, with D uncertain. The germline V gene has CDR1 SEHNR and CDR2 FQNEAQ (reference sequence). V was pared by 2 bases and J by 3 bases, with 10 bases between. The CDR3 loop spans 14 amino acids. The DNA of the CDR3 is TGTGCCAGCAGCTTAAGCATTTTCGACACTGAAGCTTTCTTT. It yields the protein CASSLSIFDTEAFF.

This clonotype was counted only a few times. The chain is built from TRBV4-1 and TRBJ1-5, with D maybe TRBD1 (5 bases). Per the germline V gene, CDR1 is MGHRA and CDR2 is YSYEKL. This CDR3 comprises 13 residues. V was pared by 6 bases and J by 4 bases, with 10 bases between. CDR3 sequence (DNA): TGCGCCAGCAGTCGGGACGGAAATCAGCCCCAGCATTTT. Amino acids: CASSRDGNQPQHF.

The rearrangement uses TRBV7-6 and TRBJ2-7; 8 positions match TRBD2. The CDR3 loop spans 11 amino acids. CDR1 is SGHVS and CDR2 is FNYEAQ in the germline V gene. Losses at the gene ends were 10 bases for V and 4 bases for J; bases not matched to a gene: 3. The DNA for the CDR3 is TGTGCCACCGGGACTAGGTACGAGCAGTACTTC. This encodes CATGTRYEQYF.

A few counts support this clonotype. The chain links TRBV7-9 to TRBJ2-3; D might be TRBD2 (5 bases). V lost 2 bases, J lost 3 bases, and 9 bases lay in between. Germline CDR1 reads SEHNR; CDR2 reads FQNEAQ (reference sequence). The CDR3 has 14 residues. The CDR3 DNA is TGTGCCAGCAGCTTACCACGGGAAACAGATACGCAGTATTTT. Its protein is CASSLPRETDTQYF.

This clonotype was picked up many times. This chain uses TRBV2 with TRBJ1-2; 8 nucleotides align to TRBD1. This CDR3 contains 14 residues. The V and J ends lost 7 bases and 8 bases, in that order; junction bases with no gene match: 12. Germline-derived CDR1 and CDR2 are SNHLY and FYNNEI. The chain's CDR3 is CASKPDREVGGYTF. Written as DNA, the CDR3 is TGTGCCAGCAAGCCGGACAGGGAGGTCGGCGGCTACACCTTC.

There are a few counts of this clonotype. This chain uses TRBV7-2 with TRBJ1-1; D uncertain. The CDR3 runs to 14 residues. The V gene lost 2 bases and the J gene lost 0 bases, with 7 bases spanning the gap. Germline V CDR1 and CDR2: SGHTA, FQGNSA. The CDR3 here is CASSLNSVNTEAFF. In DNA form, the CDR3 reads TGTGCCAGCAGCTTAAATTCAGTGAACACTGAAGCTTTCTTT.

The chain is built from TRBV15 and TRBJ1-2; D gene unclear. CDR3 length: 14 amino acids. CDR1 is LNHNV and CDR2 is YYDKDF in the germline V gene (reference sequence). Trimming stripped 3 bases from V and 3 bases from J, with 11 bases between. DNA for the CDR3: TGTGCCACCAGCAGCAACGGCGGCTACTATGGCTACACCTTC. Its translation: CATSSNGGYYGYTF.

This clonotype occurred many times. This chain uses TRBV20-1 with TRBJ2-7; D may be TRBD2 (6 bases). Germline CDR1 is DFQATT and CDR2 is SNEGSKA (reference sequence). Trimming took 3 bases from V and 5 from J, leaving 14 bases between them. The CDR3 contains 13 residues. The CDR3 DNA reads TGCAGTGCTAGTGGTGGGGAGGTCGACGAGCAGTACTTC. This gives the protein CSASGGEVDEQYF.

This clonotype was seen a few times. This chain joins TRBV5-6 and TRBJ1-1; maybe TRBD1 (6 bases). This CDR3 spans 14 amino acids. Germline V gene lookup returns CDR1 SGHDT and CDR2 YYEEEE. The V and J ends lost 3 bases and 6 bases respectively, with 15 bases between them. The CDR3 DNA reads TGTGCCAGCAGCTCCAGAGGGGGGATACCTGAAGCTTTCTTT. Translated, it gives CASSSRGGIPEAFF.

This clonotype was picked up a small number of times. This rearrangement joins TRBV11-3 to TRBJ2-3; D tentatively fits TRBD1 or TRBD2 (5 bases each). Trimming took off 5 bases at V and 8 bases at J, with 11 bases between the two ends. This CDR3 is built from 12 residues. Germline V gene sequence: CDR1 SGHNT, CDR2 YENEEA. CDR3 nucleotides: TGTGCCAGCAGCGCCTCCGGGACTACGCAGTATTTT. Protein sequence: CASSASGTTQYF. Combining the CDR3 with reference TRBV11-3 and TRBJ2-3 gives the whole variable domain EAGVVQSPRYKIIEKKQPVAFWCNPISGHNTLYWYLQNLGQGPELLIRYENEEAVDDSQLPKDRFSAERLKGVDSTLKIQPAELGDSAVYLCASSASGTTQYFGPGTRLTVL.

The genes are TRBV24-1 and TRBJ2-1, with a weak D call TRBD1 (6 bases). Per germline, CDR1 KGHDR and CDR2 SFDVKD. The CDR3 length is 12 residues. V lost 8 bases to trimming and J lost 5 bases, with 9 bases between them. CDR3 sequence reads: CATKDRNNEQFF. The DNA for the CDR3 is TGTGCCACCAAGGACAGAAACAATGAGCAGTTCTTC.

This clonotype occurred a few times. V is TRBV28 and J is TRBJ2-2, with unresolved D. There are 13 residues in the CDR3. Germline values: CDR1 MDHEN, CDR2 SYDVKM. V was clipped by 10 bases and J by 0 bases, with 9 bases between them. The CDR3 reads CATRRTNTGELFF. The CDR3 nucleotides are TGTGCCACCCGACGTACGAACACCGGGGAGCTGTTTTTT.